This T cell receptor beta chain was identified in a study of blood T cell repertoires in COVID-19. About the study: Material from acute and convalescent COVID-19 was sourced from the United States, Italy and Spain. PBMCs, B-cell-depleted T cells, or T cells were the source of the cDNA or gDNA that made up the material.

The germline gives CDR1 MNHEY, CDR2 SVGAGI. Between the trimmed V and J ends, which lost 11 bases and 3 bases, there was a span of 14 bases. The CDR3 loop spans 13 amino acids. The authors' processing: Reference gene primer amplification yielded estimated nucleated cell counts. TCRdb keeps only in-frame clones here, not all; method: immunoSEQ multiplex PCR. For V, J and clone size, that table is used; D and trimming come from the DNA. In the table there are about 130,000 clones, about 74% of which are singletons. The rearrangement joins TRBV6-5 to TRBJ1-5; the D gene is possibly TRBD1 (6 bases). The sample was peripheral blood. The TCR sequence derives from a man aged 60 to 69 with acute or convalescent COVID-19. CDR3 region: CALSTGYNQPQHF. The DNA for the CDR3 is TGTGCCCTGAGCACAGGGTACAATCAGCCCCAGCATTTT.